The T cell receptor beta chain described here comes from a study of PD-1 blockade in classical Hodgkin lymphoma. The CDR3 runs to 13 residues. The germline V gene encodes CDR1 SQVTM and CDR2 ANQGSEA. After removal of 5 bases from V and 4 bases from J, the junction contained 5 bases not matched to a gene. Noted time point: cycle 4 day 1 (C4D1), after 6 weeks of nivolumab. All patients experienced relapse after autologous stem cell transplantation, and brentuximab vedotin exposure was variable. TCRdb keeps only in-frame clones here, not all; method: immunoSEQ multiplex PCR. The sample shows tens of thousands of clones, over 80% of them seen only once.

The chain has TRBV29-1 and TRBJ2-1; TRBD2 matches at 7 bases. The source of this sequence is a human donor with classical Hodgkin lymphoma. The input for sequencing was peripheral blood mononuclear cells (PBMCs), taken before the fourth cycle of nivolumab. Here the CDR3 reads CSVRRESYNEQFF. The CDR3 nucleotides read TGCAGCGTTCGGCGGGAGTCTTACAATGAGCAGTTCTTC.